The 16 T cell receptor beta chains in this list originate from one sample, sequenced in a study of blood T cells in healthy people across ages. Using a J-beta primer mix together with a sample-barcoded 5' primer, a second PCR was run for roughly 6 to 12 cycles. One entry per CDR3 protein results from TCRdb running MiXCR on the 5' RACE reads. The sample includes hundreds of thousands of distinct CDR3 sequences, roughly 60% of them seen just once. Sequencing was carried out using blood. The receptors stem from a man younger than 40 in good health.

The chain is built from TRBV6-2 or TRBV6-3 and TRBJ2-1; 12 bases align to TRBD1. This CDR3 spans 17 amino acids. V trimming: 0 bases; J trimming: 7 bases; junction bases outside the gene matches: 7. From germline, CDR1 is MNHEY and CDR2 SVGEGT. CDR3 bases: TGTGCCAGCAGTTACTCGAATCGGGACAGGGGGCGGAATGAGCAGTTCTTC. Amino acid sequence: CASSYSNRDRGRNEQFF.

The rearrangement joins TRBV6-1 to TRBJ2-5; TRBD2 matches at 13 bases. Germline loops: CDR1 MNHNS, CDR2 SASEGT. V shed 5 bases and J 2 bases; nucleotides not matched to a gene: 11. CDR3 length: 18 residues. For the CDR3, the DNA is TGTGCCAGCAGTCCGAAAGGAACTAGCGGGGGGGTGCAAGAGACCCAGTACTTC. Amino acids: CASSPKGTSGGVQETQYF.

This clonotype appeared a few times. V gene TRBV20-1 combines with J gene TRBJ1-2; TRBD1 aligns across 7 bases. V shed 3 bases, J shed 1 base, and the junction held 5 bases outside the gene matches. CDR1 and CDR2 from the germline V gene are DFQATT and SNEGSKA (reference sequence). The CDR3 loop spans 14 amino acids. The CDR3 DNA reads TGCAGTGCTAGCGAAGGGACAGTTAACTATGGCTACACCTTC. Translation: CSASEGTVNYGYTF.

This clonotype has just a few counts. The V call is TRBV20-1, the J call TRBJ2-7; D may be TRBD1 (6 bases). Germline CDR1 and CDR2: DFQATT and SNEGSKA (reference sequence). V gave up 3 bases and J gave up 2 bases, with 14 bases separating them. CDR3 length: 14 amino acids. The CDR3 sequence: CSASEEAGAYEQYF. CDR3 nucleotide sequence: TGCAGTGCTAGCGAAGAGGCAGGGGCCTACGAGCAGTACTTC.

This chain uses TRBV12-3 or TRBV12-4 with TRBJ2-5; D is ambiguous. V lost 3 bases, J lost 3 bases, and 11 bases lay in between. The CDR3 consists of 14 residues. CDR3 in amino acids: CASSFLIGEETQYF. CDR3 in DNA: TGTGCCAGCAGTTTCTTGATTGGAGAAGAGACCCAGTACTTC.

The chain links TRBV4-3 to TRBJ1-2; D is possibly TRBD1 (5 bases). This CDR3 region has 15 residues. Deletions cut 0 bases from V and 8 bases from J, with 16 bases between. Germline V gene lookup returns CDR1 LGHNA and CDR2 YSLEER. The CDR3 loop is CASSQEVEGIGGYTF. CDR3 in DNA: TGCGCCAGCAGCCAAGAGGTGGAGGGGATAGGGGGCTACACCTTC.

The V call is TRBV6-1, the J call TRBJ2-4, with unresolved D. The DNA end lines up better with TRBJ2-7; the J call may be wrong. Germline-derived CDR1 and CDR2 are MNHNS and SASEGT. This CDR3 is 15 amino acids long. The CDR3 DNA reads TGTGCCAGCAGCAGTGAACTTTTTGGTCCTTACGAGCAGTACTTC. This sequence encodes CASSSELFGPYEQYF.

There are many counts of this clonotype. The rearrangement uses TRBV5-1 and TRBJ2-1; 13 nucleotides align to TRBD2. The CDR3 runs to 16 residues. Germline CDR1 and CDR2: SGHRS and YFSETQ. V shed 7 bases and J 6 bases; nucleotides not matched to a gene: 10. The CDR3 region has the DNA TGCGCCAGCGTATCCGGGACTAGCGGGACATTCAATGAGCAGTTCTTC. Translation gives CASVSGTSGTFNEQFF.

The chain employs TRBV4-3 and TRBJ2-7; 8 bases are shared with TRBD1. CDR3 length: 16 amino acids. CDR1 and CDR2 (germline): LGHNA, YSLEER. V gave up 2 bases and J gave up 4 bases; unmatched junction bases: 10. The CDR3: CASSQMITGGTYEQYF. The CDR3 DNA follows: TGCGCCAGCAGCCAAATGATAACAGGGGGTACGTACGAGCAGTACTTC.

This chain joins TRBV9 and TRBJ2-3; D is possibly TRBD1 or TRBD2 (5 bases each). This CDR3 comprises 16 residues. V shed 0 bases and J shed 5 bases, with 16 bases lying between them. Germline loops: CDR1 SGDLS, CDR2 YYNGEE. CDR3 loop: CASSVGLLGVIDTQYF. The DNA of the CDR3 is TGTGCCAGCAGCGTAGGGCTTCTGGGGGTGATAGATACGCAGTATTTT.

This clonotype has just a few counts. CDR3 in DNA: TGTGCCAGCAGCTTAGTCTTCTGGGGGTACGAGCAGTACTTC. It yields the protein CASSLVFWGYEQYF. This chain joins TRBV11-3 and TRBJ2-7; tentatively, D is TRBD1 or TRBD2 (5 bases each). The CDR3 covers 14 residues. Trimming shortened V by 1 base and J by 4 bases, and 11 bases separated the two germline ends. Germline CDR1 and CDR2: SGHNT and YENEEA.

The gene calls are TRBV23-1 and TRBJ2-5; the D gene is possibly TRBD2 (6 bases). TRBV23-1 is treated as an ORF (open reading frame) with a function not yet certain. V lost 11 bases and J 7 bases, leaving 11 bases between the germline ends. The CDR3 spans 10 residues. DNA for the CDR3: TGCGCCCGGAGGGGAAGGACCCAGTACTTC. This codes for CARRGRTQYF.

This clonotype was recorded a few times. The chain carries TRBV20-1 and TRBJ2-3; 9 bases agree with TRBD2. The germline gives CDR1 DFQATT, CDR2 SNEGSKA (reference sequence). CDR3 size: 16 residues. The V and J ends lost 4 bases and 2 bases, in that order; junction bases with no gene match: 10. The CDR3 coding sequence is TGCAGTGCTAAGGGGCTAGCGGGACTCACCACAGATACGCAGTATTTT. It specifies CSAKGLAGLTTDTQYF.

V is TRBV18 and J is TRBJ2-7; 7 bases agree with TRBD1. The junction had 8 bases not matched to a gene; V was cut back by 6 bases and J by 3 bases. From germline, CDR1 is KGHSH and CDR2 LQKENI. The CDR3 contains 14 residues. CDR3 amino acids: CASSQRQGRYEQYF. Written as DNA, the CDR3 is TGTGCCAGCTCCCAGAGACAGGGTCGCTACGAGCAGTACTTC.

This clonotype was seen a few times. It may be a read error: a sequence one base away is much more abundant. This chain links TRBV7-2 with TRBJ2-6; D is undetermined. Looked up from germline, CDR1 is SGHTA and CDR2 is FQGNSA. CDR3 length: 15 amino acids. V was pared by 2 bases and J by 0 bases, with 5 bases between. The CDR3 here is CASSLKSSGANVLTF. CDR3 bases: TGTGCCAGCAGCTTAAAGAGCTCTGGGGCCAACGTCCTGACTTTC.

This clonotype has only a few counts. CDR3 bases: TGTGCCAGCTCAGGGGAATTCGACAAATTCACAGATACGCAGTATTTT. Protein sequence: CASSGEFDKFTDTQYF. The V and J genes are TRBV28 and TRBJ2-3; D may be TRBD1 (6 bases). V was shortened by 8 bases and J by 2 bases, with 20 bases between the two germline ends. Germline V gene sequence: CDR1 MDHEN, CDR2 SYDVKM. CDR3 length: 16 residues.